A single sample gave rise to the 22 T cell receptor beta chains below, sequenced in a study of blood T cells in healthy people across ages. For the second PCR, which ran for roughly 7 to 11 cycles, a sample-barcoded 5' primer and a J-beta primer mix were used. From the 5' RACE reads, TCRdb called clonotypes with MiXCR, one entry per CDR3 protein. There are about 690,000 distinct CDR3 sequences in the sample; around 43% occur only once, and roughly 30% lies in the top ten. The specimen was blood. The origin of the receptors is a man of 80 years or more in good health.

V is TRBV21-1 and J is TRBJ2-3; TRBD2, the D gene given by the table, was not confirmed from the DNA. TRBV21-1 represents a pseudogene. CDR3 length: 15 amino acids. For the CDR3, the DNA is TGTACCAGCAGCGGCCGGACTGACTACACAGATACGCAGTATTTT. Translated: CTSSGRTDYTDTQYF.

This clonotype was seen once. This may be a read error: a much more frequent sequence differs by one nucleotide. The V call is TRBV3-1, the J call TRBJ1-2; the D is unclear. The V gene's germline CDR1 is LGHDT and CDR2 YNNKEL (reference sequence). The CDR3 has 13 residues. The CDR3 region is CAGSPDRGYGYTF. The CDR3 bases are TGTGCCGGCAGCCCCGACCGGGGATATGGCTACACCTTC.

V and J are TRBV18 and TRBJ2-3; D is undetermined. The CDR3 has 15 residues. CDR1 and CDR2 from the germline V gene are KGHSH and LQKENI. Trimming took 3 bases from V and 1 from J, leaving 11 bases between them. The CDR3 loop is CASSPWTHRTDTQYF. For the CDR3, the DNA is TGTGCCAGCTCACCGTGGACGCACCGCACAGATACGCAGTATTTT.

The chain is built from TRBV24-1 and TRBJ2-2; 9 bases line up with TRBD2. Germline V gene sequence: CDR1 KGHDR, CDR2 SFDVKD. The V segment lost 2 bases and the J segment 3 bases; nucleotides outside the gene matches: 6. The CDR3 has 17 residues. The CDR3 sequence is CATSDSLAGMDTGELFF. The CDR3, as DNA: TGTGCCACCAGTGATTCCCTAGCGGGAATGGACACCGGGGAGCTGTTTTTT.

This clonotype was found a few times. The chain is built from TRBV9 and TRBJ2-1; D possibly uses TRBD1 or TRBD2 (5 bases each). The germline gives CDR1 SGDLS, CDR2 YYNGEE. This CDR3 comprises 15 residues. The V and J ends lost 0 bases and 4 bases respectively, with 11 bases between them. The CDR3 spells CASSVAGWGYNEQFF. In nucleotides, the CDR3 is TGTGCCAGCAGCGTAGCGGGATGGGGGTACAATGAGCAGTTCTTC.

This clonotype came up many times. CDR3 sequence: CASSSARRAAKNIQYF. DNA of the CDR3: TGTGCCAGCAGCTCCGCCAGGCGGGCGGCCAAAAACATTCAGTACTTC. The J gene is TRBJ2-4, the V gene TRBV14; perhaps TRBD2 as D (5 bases). With 5 bases removed from V and 1 base from J, the gap between germline ends came to 15 bases. The CDR3 covers 16 residues. CDR1 and CDR2 from the germline V gene are SGHDN and FVKESK. The full variable domain, with the rest looked up from reference TRBV14 and TRBJ2-4, is EAGVTQFPSHSVIEKGQTVTLRCDPISGHDNLYWYRRVMGKEIKFLLHFVKESKQDESGMPNNRFLAERTGGTYSTLKVQPAELEDSGVYFCASSSARRAAKNIQYFGAGTRLSVL.

The rearrangement uses TRBV10-3 and TRBJ2-1, with a possible D match to TRBD1 (6 bases). V dropped 0 bases and J dropped 13 bases, with 16 bases sitting between them. The CDR3 loop spans 14 amino acids. The germline V gene encodes CDR1 ENHRY and CDR2 SYGVKD. The CDR3 DNA follows: TGTGCCATCAGTGAGTCGGGGGCAATGGAGACCCAGTTCTTC. Residues: CAISESGAMETQFF.

In its sample, this clonotype was seen a few times. The chain employs TRBV7-2 and TRBJ2-3; the D is unclear. The germline V gene has CDR1 SGHTA and CDR2 FQGNSA. This CDR3 has 16 residues. Trimming removed 4 bases from V and 2 bases from J, with 16 bases in between. The CDR3 DNA sequence: TGTGCCAGCAGCTCTAATCCGGGCCTAGACACAGATACGCAGTATTTT. This sequence encodes CASSSNPGLDTDTQYF.

The J gene is TRBJ1-1, the V gene TRBV28, with D unresolved. The CDR3 runs to 14 residues. Germline V gene sequence: CDR1 MDHEN, CDR2 SYDVKM. The ends were cut back, 2 bases at V and 0 bases at J, with 7 bases in the middle. CDR3: CASSLTYMNTEAFF. The CDR3 coding sequence is TGTGCCAGCAGTTTAACGTACATGAACACTGAAGCTTTCTTT. The full variable domain, with the rest looked up from reference TRBV28 and TRBJ1-1, is DVKVTQSSRYLVKRTGEKVFLECVQDMDHENMFWYRQDPGLGLRLIYFSYDVKMKEKGDIPEGYSVSREKKERFSLILESASTNQTSMYLCASSLTYMNTEAFFGQGTRLTVV.

The sample holds a few counts of this clonotype. The chain joins TRBV15 to TRBJ1-4; 7 bases align to TRBD1. V lost 4 bases to trimming and J lost 4 bases; unmatched junction nucleotides: 9. This CDR3 contains 16 residues. Germline V lookup: CDR1 LNHNV, CDR2 YYDKDF (reference sequence). DNA for the CDR3: TGTGCCACCAGCAAGAACCGGGACAGAGATAATGAAAAACTGTTTTTT. This translates into CATSKNRDRDNEKLFF.

The genes are TRBV6-2 or TRBV6-3 and TRBJ1-1, with 9 positions matching TRBD1. The CDR3 length is 12 residues. The J segment lost 12 bases and the V segment lost 6 bases, leaving 8 bases of the junction unmatched. Germline V CDR1 and CDR2: MNHEY, SVGEGT. The CDR3 sequence is CASRAGDRVTFF. The CDR3 region has the DNA TGTGCCAGCAGAGCCGGGGACAGGGTTACTTTCTTT.

The rearrangement joins TRBV18 to TRBJ2-1; TRBD1 matches 7 bases. The germline V gene encodes CDR1 KGHSH and CDR2 LQKENI. The CDR3 covers 15 residues. The trim removed 1 base at V and 7 bases at J, leaving 7 bases unmatched. The CDR3 here is CASSPRTRRGNEQFF. The CDR3 nucleotides read TGTGCCAGCTCACCACGGACCCGCAGGGGGAATGAGCAGTTCTTC.

CDR3: CASRRVAIDTQYF. The CDR3 bases are TGTGCCAGCAGACGGGTAGCAATAGATACGCAGTATTTT. The chain employs TRBV6-1 and TRBJ2-3; D unresolved. V dropped 6 bases and J dropped 5 bases, with 12 bases sitting between them. The CDR3 consists of 13 residues. Germline lookup yields CDR1 MNHNS and CDR2 SASEGT.

The chain has TRBV6-6 and TRBJ2-1; 9 bases fit TRBD2. Trimming removed 7 bases from V and 6 bases from J; junction bases left unmatched: 10. The germline gives CDR1 MNHNY, CDR2 SVGAGI (reference sequence). This CDR3 is built from 15 residues. DNA for the CDR3: TGTGCCAGCAACGAGGGGGCGGGAGGGATCAATGAGCAGTTCTTC. Amino acids: CASNEGAGGINEQFF.

This rearrangement joins TRBV9 to TRBJ2-1, with D possibly TRBD2 on 5 matching bases. The germline CDR1 and CDR2 sequences are SGDLS and YYNGEE. The CDR3 has 15 amino acids. Between the trimmed V and J ends, which lost 0 bases and 1 base, there was a span of 8 bases. This chain's CDR3 is CASSVGRISYNEQFF. DNA for the CDR3: TGTGCCAGCAGCGTAGGGAGGATATCCTACAATGAGCAGTTCTTC.

The chain uses TRBV19 and TRBJ1-2, with 11 bases matching TRBD1. With V trimmed by 4 bases and J by 4 bases, 8 bases remained unmatched. The CDR3 is made up of 16 amino acids. From germline, CDR1 is LNHDA and CDR2 SQIVND (reference sequence). The CDR3 nucleotides are TGTGCCAGTAGTAGAGGACAGGGGGCGTCTGGCTATGGCTACACCTTC. Protein product: CASSRGQGASGYGYTF. Together with reference TRBV19 and TRBJ1-2, the CDR3 gives the full variable domain: DGGITQSPKYLFRKEGQNVTLSCEQNLNHDAMYWYRQDPGQGLRLIYYSQIVNDFQKGDIAEGYSVSREKKESFPLTVTSAQKNPTAFYLCASSRGQGASGYGYTFGSGTRLTVV.

The J gene is TRBJ2-1, the V gene TRBV7-2; weak D call: TRBD1 (6 bases). CDR3 size: 14 residues. Germline V CDR1 and CDR2: SGHTA, FQGNSA. The V end was cut by 6 bases, the J end by 3 bases, with 12 bases between. CDR3 in DNA: TGTGCCAGCAGTAAGGGGGAGCTCTACAATGAGCAGTTCTTC. This codes for CASSKGELYNEQFF.

The chain employs TRBV11-2 and TRBJ2-3, with 10 bases that match TRBD2. This CDR3 spans 19 amino acids. Germline V gives CDR1 SGHAT, CDR2 FQNNGV. The ends lost 2 bases at V and 5 bases at J; junction bases unmatched: 16. This CDR3 reads CASSLLAGDLVLGKDTQYF. CDR3 nucleotides: TGTGCCAGCAGCTTACTAGCGGGAGATTTAGTTTTGGGCAAAGATACGCAGTATTTT. Full variable domain (rest looked up from reference TRBV11-2 and TRBJ2-3): EAGVAQSPRYKIIEKRQSVAFWCNPISGHATLYWYQQILGQGPKLLIQFQNNGVVDDSQLPKDRFSAERLKGVDSTLKIQPAKLEDSAVYLCASSLLAGDLVLGKDTQYFGPGTRLTVL.

This clonotype was seen a handful of times. The V call is TRBV6-1, the J call TRBJ1-1, with a weak D call TRBD1 (5 bases). Looked up from germline, CDR1 is MNHNS and CDR2 is SASEGT. Deletions cut 6 bases from V and 1 base from J, with 15 bases between. The CDR3 is 15 amino acids. The CDR3 sequence is CASRTDSKGNTEAFF. CDR3 in DNA: TGTGCCAGCAGGACAGACTCGAAAGGGAACACTGAAGCTTTCTTT.

A few counts support this clonotype. The chain carries TRBV6-1 and TRBJ1-5; D is possibly TRBD1 (5 bases). The CDR3 runs to 15 residues. CDR1 is MNHNS and CDR2 is SASEGT in the germline V gene. With 3 bases removed from V and 1 base from J, the gap between germline ends came to 10 bases. CDR3 sequence (DNA): TGTGCCAGCAGTGATAGGGGAAGCAGCAATCAGCCCCAGCATTTT. This translates into CASSDRGSSNQPQHF.

About this clonotype itself: A read error may be the cause here, since a much bigger clone is one base away. The chain has TRBV27 and TRBJ1-6; TRBD1 matches 7 bases. Trimming took 7 bases from V and 6 from J; bases not matched to a gene: 3. The V gene's germline CDR1 is MNHEY and CDR2 SMNVEV (reference sequence). The CDR3 runs to 13 residues. Written as DNA, the CDR3 is TGTGCCAGCAACCGGGACAGTAATTCACCCCTCCACTTT. It encodes CASNRDSNSPLHF.

CDR3 DNA sequence: TGTGCCAGCAGTGACCCTAAGAACACTGAAGCTTTCTTT. As protein: CASSDPKNTEAFF. V and J are TRBV6-6 and TRBJ1-1; no reliable D call. CDR1 MNHNY and CDR2 SVGAGI come from the germline V gene (reference sequence). The V end lost 5 bases, the J end lost 1 base, and 8 bases lay between the germline ends. The CDR3 runs 13 residues.